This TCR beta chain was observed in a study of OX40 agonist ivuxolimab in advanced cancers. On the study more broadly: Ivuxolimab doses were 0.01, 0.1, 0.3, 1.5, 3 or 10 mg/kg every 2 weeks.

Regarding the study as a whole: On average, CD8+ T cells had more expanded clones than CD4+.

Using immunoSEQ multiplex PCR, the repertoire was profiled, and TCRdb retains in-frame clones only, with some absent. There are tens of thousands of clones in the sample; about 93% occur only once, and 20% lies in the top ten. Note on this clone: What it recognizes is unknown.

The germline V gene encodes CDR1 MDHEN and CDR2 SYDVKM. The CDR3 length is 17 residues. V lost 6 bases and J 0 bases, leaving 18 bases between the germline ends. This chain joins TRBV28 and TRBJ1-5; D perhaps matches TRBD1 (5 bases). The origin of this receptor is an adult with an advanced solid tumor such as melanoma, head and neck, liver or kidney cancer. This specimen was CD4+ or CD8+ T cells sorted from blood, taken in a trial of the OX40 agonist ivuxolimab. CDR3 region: CASSPLSGPTSNQPQHF. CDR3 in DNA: TGTGCCAGCAGCCCCCTATCGGGGCCTACTAGCAATCAGCCCCAGCATTTT.